The clone carrying this T cell receptor beta chain was found a few times. Per the authors' pipeline: Amplification with reference gene primers provided the estimates of nucleated cell counts. TCRdb keeps only in-frame clones here, not all; method: immunoSEQ multiplex PCR. V and J calls and clone size come straight from that table; D and trimming were deduced from the DNA. The sample has tens of thousands of clones, about four fifths seen once. CDR1 and CDR2 from the germline V gene are SGDLS and YYNGEE. Trimming at V came to 0 bases and at J to 2 bases, leaving 5 bases not matched to a gene. The CDR3 length is 17 residues. This entry comes from a study of blood T cell repertoires in COVID-19. Whole-study context: Sites across the United States, Italy and Spain contributed samples from acute and convalescent COVID-19. In each case, the material was cDNA or gDNA derived from T cells, B-cell-depleted T cells, or PBMCs.

This receptor was obtained from a woman aged 60 to 75 with acute or convalescent COVID-19. The sequenced sample was peripheral blood. V usage is TRBV9 and J usage is TRBJ2-3; 11 nucleotides line up with TRBD2. The DNA for the CDR3 is TGTGCCAGCAGCGTAGGACTAGCGGGGCTAAACACAGATACGCAGTATTTT. Protein product: CASSVGLAGLNTDTQYF.